This TCR beta chain was identified in a study of human T cells and chemical hapten exposure. The library attached unique molecular identifiers to individual cDNA molecules. TCRdb re-derived calls from the RACE reads in MiXCR, one entry per CDR3 protein. Among 180,000 or so distinct CDR3 sequences listed, 20% to 25% were seen once. Time point in this sample: patch test 1, 2 weeks after DPC sensitization. Treatment described: therapeutic diphenylcyclopropenone sensitization with weekly scalp DPC. Trimming took 0 bases from V and 4 from J; bases not matched to a gene: 5. The CDR3 is 15 residues long. The germline CDR1 and CDR2 sequences are SGDLS and YYNGEE.

The V call is TRBV9, the J call TRBJ1-2; TRBD1 matches at 8 bases. This clonotype originated in a woman aged 45-65 years with alopecia areata. Some clones in this sample may be carry-over from other donors' samples. The sample was whole blood, taken in connection with sensitization to the hapten diphenylcyclopropenone (DPC). The CDR3 spells CASSVDAGGGYGYTF. Here the CDR3 DNA reads TGTGCCAGCAGCGTAGATGCAGGGGGCGGCTATGGCTACACCTTC.